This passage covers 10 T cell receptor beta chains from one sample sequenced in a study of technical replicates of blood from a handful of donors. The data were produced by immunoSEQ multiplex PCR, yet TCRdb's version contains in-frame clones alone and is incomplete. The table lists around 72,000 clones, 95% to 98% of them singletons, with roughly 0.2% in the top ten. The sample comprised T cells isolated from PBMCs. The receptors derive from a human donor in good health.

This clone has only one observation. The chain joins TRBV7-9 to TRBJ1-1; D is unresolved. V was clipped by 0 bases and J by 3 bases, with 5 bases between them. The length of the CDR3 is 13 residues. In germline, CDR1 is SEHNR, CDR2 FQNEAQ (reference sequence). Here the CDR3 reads CASSLAGYTEAFF. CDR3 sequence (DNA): TGTGCCAGCAGCTTAGCCGGGTACACTGAAGCTTTCTTT.

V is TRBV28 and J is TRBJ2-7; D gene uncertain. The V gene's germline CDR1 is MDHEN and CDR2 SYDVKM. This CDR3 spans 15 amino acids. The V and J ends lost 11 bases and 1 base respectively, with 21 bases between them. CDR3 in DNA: TGTGCCGTACACTCTTACAGATCCACTTCCTACGAGCAGTACTTC. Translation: CAVHSYRSTSYEQYF.

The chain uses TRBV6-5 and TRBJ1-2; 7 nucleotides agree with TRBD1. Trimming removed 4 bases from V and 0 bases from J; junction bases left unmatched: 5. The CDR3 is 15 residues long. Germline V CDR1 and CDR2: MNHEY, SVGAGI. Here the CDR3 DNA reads TGTGCCAGCAGTTCATTAGGGGGCTCTAACTATGGCTACACCTTC. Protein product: CASSSLGGSNYGYTF.

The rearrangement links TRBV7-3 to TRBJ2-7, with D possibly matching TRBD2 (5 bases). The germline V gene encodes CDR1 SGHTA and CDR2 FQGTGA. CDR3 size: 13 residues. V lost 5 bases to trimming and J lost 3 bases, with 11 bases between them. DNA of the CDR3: TGTGCCAGCAGCCCCGGACTCCTCTACGAGCAGTACTTC. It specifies CASSPGLLYEQYF.

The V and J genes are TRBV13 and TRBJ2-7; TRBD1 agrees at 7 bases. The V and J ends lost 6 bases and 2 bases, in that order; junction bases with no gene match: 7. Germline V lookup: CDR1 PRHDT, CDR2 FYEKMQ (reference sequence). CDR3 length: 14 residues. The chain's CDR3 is CASRGTGTAYEQYF. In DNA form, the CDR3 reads TGTGCCAGCAGGGGCACCGGGACAGCCTACGAGCAGTACTTC.

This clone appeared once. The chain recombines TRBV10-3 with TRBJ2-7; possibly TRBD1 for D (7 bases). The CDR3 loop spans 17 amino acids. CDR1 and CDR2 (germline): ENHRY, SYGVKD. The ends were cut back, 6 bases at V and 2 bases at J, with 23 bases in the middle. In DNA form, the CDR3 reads TGTGCCATCAGGAAGACAGGGATGGAGGGAGCGACCTACGAGCAGTACTTC. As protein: CAIRKTGMEGATYEQYF.

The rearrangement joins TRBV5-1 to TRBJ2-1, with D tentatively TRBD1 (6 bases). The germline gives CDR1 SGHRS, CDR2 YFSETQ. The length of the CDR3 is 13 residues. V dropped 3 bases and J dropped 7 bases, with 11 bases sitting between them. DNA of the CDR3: TGCGCCAGCAGCTGGTACAGGGAAAATGAGCAGTTCTTC. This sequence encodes CASSWYRENEQFF.

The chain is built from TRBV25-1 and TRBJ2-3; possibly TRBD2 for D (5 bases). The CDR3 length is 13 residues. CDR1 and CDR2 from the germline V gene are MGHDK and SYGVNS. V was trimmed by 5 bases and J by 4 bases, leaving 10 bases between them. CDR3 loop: CASSRKAADTQYF. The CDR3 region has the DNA TGTGCCAGCAGTAGAAAAGCGGCAGATACGCAGTATTTT.

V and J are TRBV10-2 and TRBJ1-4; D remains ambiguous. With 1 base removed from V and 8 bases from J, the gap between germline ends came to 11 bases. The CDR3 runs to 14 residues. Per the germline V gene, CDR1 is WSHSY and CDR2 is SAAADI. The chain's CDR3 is CASSEYEWREKLFF. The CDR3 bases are TGCGCCAGCAGTGAGTATGAGTGGAGAGAAAAACTGTTTTTT.

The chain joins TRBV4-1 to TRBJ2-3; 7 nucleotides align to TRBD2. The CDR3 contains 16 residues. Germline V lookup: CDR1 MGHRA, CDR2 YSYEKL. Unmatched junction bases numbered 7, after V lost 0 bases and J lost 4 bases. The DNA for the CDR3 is TGCGCCAGCAGCCAAGACCCAGCCCGGGAGGCAGATACGCAGTATTTT. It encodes CASSQDPAREADTQYF.